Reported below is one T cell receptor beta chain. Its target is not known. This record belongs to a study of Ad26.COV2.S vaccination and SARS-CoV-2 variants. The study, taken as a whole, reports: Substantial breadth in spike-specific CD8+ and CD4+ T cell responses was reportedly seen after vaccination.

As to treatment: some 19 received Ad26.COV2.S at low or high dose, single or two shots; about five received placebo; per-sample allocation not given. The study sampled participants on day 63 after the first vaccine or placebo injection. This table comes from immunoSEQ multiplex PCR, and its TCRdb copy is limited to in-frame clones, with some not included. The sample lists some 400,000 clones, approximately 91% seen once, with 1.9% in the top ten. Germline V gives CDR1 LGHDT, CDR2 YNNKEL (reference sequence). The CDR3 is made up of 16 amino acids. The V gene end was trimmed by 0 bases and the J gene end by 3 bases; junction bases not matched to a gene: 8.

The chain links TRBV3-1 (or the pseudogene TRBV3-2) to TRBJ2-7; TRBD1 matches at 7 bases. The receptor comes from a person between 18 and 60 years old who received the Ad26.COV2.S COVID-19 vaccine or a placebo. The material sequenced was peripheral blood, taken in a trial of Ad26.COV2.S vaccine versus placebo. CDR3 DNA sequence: TGTGCCAGCAGCCAAGAGACAGGGTTTTTTTTCTACGAGCAGTACTTC. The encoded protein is CASSQETGFFFYEQYF.